The entry that follows covers one T cell receptor beta chain sequence. The antigen is unknown. The data are from a study of radiotherapy plus CTLA-4 blockade in lung cancer. Sequencing was performed with immunoSEQ multiplex PCR; in TCRdb, only in-frame clones are kept and a portion is missing. This table has some 90,000 clones, 75% to 90% appearing once. Focal radiation was given together with CTLA-4 blockade (ipilimumab) to patients with chemo-refractory metastatic non-small-cell lung cancer. Regarding the study as a whole: Interferon-beta and early blood T cell clone dynamics reportedly predicted response best.

Per the germline V gene, CDR1 is ENHRY and CDR2 is SYGVKD. The CDR3 is made up of 16 amino acids. Trimming at V came to 0 bases and at J to 6 bases, leaving 9 bases not matched to a gene. The V and J genes are TRBV10-3 and TRBJ2-7; 9 bases are shared with TRBD2. The specimen was peripheral blood, collected from a patient treated with radiotherapy plus ipilimumab. This receptor was obtained from a human donor with non-small cell lung cancer who had a partial response to radiotherapy plus ipilimumab. The CDR3 region is CAISESGSGSRAEQYF. The CDR3 bases are TGTGCCATCAGTGAGTCTGGTAGCGGGAGTAGGGCCGAGCAGTACTTC.